The 15 T cell receptor beta chains given below trace back to one sample, sequenced in a study of a mutant IDH1 vaccine in newly diagnosed glioma. Time point specified: week 23, last vaccination. What each vaccine dose contained was 300 ug of mutant IDH1 20-mer peptide, accompanied by topical imiquimod. Their target antigens are unknown. The table came from immunoSEQ multiplex PCR; TCRdb's copy has only in-frame clones and leaves some out. There are just over 80,000 clones in the sample; 85% occur only once, and around 2% lies in the top ten. Sequencing was performed on PBMCs, taken from a glioma patient whose treatment included an IDH1 peptide vaccine. The receptors come from a man aged 25-45 years with glioma. Some clones in this sample may be carry-over from other donors' samples.

This clone has just a few counts. The chain carries TRBV19 and TRBJ1-5; 7 bases match TRBD1. Germline CDR1 LNHDA, CDR2 SQIVND (reference sequence). This CDR3 is built from 14 residues. V gave up 6 bases and J gave up 4 bases; unmatched junction bases: 6. For the CDR3, the DNA is TGTGCCAGTAGCGGGACAGCCCTGAATCAGCCCCAGCATTTT. Encoded protein: CASSGTALNQPQHF.

The V gene is TRBV19, the J gene TRBJ1-1; D not resolved. CDR1 and CDR2 from the germline V gene are LNHDA and SQIVND (reference sequence). V was cut by 2 bases and J by 3 bases, with 10 bases left in between. CDR3 length: 14 residues. The CDR3 protein is CASSIIGRDTEAFF. CDR3 in DNA: TGTGCCAGTAGTATAATTGGGAGAGACACTGAAGCTTTCTTT. The whole variable domain, filled in from reference TRBV19 and TRBJ1-1, reads DGGITQSPKYLFRKEGQNVTLSCEQNLNHDAMYWYRQDPGQGLRLIYYSQIVNDFQKGDIAEGYSVSREKKESFPLTVTSAQKNPTAFYLCASSIIGRDTEAFFGQGTRLTVV.

The rearrangement joins TRBV20-1 to TRBJ1-1; the D is unclear. V was cut by 6 bases and J by 3 bases, with 8 bases left in between. This CDR3 is 11 amino acids long. CDR1 and CDR2 from the germline V gene are DFQATT and SNEGSKA (reference sequence). CDR3 sequence: CSAMDYTEAFF. DNA of the CDR3: TGCAGTGCCATGGATTACACTGAAGCTTTCTTT.

The CDR3 is CASSEQGQSYEQYF. The CDR3, as DNA: TGTGCCAGCAGTGAACAGGGACAGTCCTACGAGCAGTACTTC. The chain couples TRBV6-1 to TRBJ2-7; 7 positions agree with TRBD1. This CDR3 region has 14 residues. Germline CDR1 reads MNHNS; CDR2 reads SASEGT. V shed 2 bases and J 1 base; nucleotides not matched to a gene: 2.

With respect to this clone: This sample also contains other DNA sequences that code for the same CDR3. The genes are TRBV5-1 and TRBJ2-3; possibly TRBD1 for D (6 bases). This CDR3 spans 14 amino acids. V was clipped by 4 bases and J by 2 bases, with 11 bases between them. Germline V gene sequence: CDR1 SGHRS, CDR2 YFSETQ. The CDR3 sequence: CASSPGQHTDTQYF. CDR3 sequence (DNA): TGCGCCAGCAGCCCGGGACAACACACAGATACGCAGTATTTT. Variable domain in full (rest from reference TRBV5-1 and TRBJ2-3): KAGVTQTPRYLIKTRGQQVTLSCSPISGHRSVSWYQQTPGQGLQFLFEYFSETQRNKGNFPGRFSGRQFSNSRSEMNVSTLELGDSALYLCASSPGQHTDTQYFGPGTRLTVL.

This chain uses TRBV11-2 with TRBJ2-1, with 9 bases aligning to TRBD2. Germline V CDR1 and CDR2: SGHAT, FQNNGV. CDR3 length: 15 amino acids. The ends lost 3 bases at V and 2 bases at J; junction bases unmatched: 2. CDR3 DNA: TGTGCCAGCAGCTTTCTAGCGGGGCCCTACAATGAGCAGTTCTTC. Residues: CASSFLAGPYNEQFF.

The CDR3 nucleotides read TGTGCCAGCAGCCCAACCCTTTTTATGAACACTGAAGCTTTCTTT. Protein: CASSPTLFMNTEAFF. The chain employs TRBV7-9 and TRBJ1-1; no reliable D call. Per germline, CDR1 SEHNR and CDR2 FQNEAQ (reference sequence). The CDR3 has 15 residues. V lost 5 bases and J 0 bases, leaving 13 bases between the germline ends.

The gene calls are TRBV29-1 and TRBJ1-5; D is perhaps TRBD1 (6 bases). The V end was cut by 4 bases, the J end by 5 bases, with 9 bases between. The germline CDR1 and CDR2 sequences are SQVTM and ANQGSEA. The CDR3 extends over 12 amino acids. The CDR3 sequence: CSVGGADQPQHF. CDR3 DNA: TGCAGCGTTGGGGGGGCGGATCAGCCCCAGCATTTT. Looking up the rest from reference TRBV29-1 and TRBJ1-5 gives the full variable domain: SAVISQKPSRDICQRGTSLTIQCQVDSQVTMMFWYRQQPGQSLTLIATANQGSEATYESGFVIDKFPISRPNLTFSTLTVSNMSPEDSSIYLCSVGGADQPQHFGDGTRLSIL.

The CDR3 DNA sequence: TGTGCCAGTAAGGGGGCGGTCTATAGCAATCAGCCCCAGCATTTT. Translation: CASKGAVYSNQPQHF. The chain uses TRBV19 and TRBJ1-5, with TRBD1 identical over 7 bases. The CDR3 loop spans 15 amino acids. After removal of 7 bases from V and 0 bases from J, the junction contained 6 bases not matched to a gene. Germline V gene data show CDR1 as LNHDA and CDR2 as SQIVND (reference sequence).

This chain connects TRBV7-9 to TRBJ1-4; tentative D call: TRBD1 (5 bases). The CDR3 is 13 amino acids. CDR1 SEHNR and CDR2 FQNEAQ come from the germline V gene (reference sequence). Trimming left V 8 bases short and J 7 bases short, with 14 bases between. The CDR3, as DNA: TGTGCCAGCTTGAGAGGGGCGGGTGAAAAACTGTTTTTT. It is translated as CASLRGAGEKLFF.

This chain connects TRBV28 to TRBJ2-3; TRBD2 matches at 10 bases. The junction had 7 bases not matched to a gene; V was cut back by 3 bases and J by 7 bases. The V gene's germline CDR1 is MDHEN and CDR2 SYDVKM. There are 15 residues in the CDR3. For the CDR3, the DNA is TGTGCCAGCAGTTTTTGGGCTAGCGGGAGAAATACGCAGTATTTT. Its translation: CASSFWASGRNTQYF.

This clone has a single count. The chain recombines TRBV9 with TRBJ2-7; TRBD1 matches at 9 bases. The V segment lost 3 bases and the J segment 2 bases; nucleotides outside the gene matches: 6. This CDR3 is 15 amino acids long. Germline V CDR1 and CDR2: SGDLS, YYNGEE. The CDR3 here is CASSEQTGGTYEQYF. As DNA, the CDR3 is TGTGCCAGCAGCGAACAGACAGGGGGAACCTACGAGCAGTACTTC. The complete variable domain, with remaining parts taken from reference TRBV9 and TRBJ2-7, reads DSGVTQTPKHLITATGQRVTLRCSPRSGDLSVYWYQQSLDQGLQFLIQYYNGEERAKGNILERFSAQQFPDLHSELNLSSLELGDSALYFCASSEQTGGTYEQYFGPGTRLTVT.

V is TRBV4-3 and J is TRBJ1-4, with D tentatively TRBD1 (6 bases). Germline-derived CDR1 and CDR2 are LGHNA and YSLEER. CDR3 size: 18 residues. V dropped 1 base and J dropped 3 bases, with 18 bases sitting between them. The CDR3 sequence: CASSQGRQDRAPNEKLFF. The CDR3 bases are TGCGCCAGCAGCCAAGGGAGACAGGATAGGGCCCCTAATGAAAAACTGTTTTTT.

J is TRBJ1-6 and V is TRBV27, with D uncertain. Trimming shortened V by 5 bases and J by 7 bases, and 21 bases separated the two germline ends. Looked up from germline, CDR1 is MNHEY and CDR2 is SMNVEV (reference sequence). This CDR3 spans 17 amino acids. Here the CDR3 reads CASSIFARETLNSPLHF. For the CDR3, the DNA is TGTGCCAGCAGTATATTCGCTCGGGAAACCTTAAATTCACCCCTCCACTTT.

V gene TRBV12-5 combines with J gene TRBJ1-6, with a possible D match to TRBD1 (5 bases). Trimming stripped 0 bases from V and 0 bases from J, with 12 bases between. Germline CDR1 is LGHNT and CDR2 is FRNRAP. The CDR3 totals 18 residues. Written as DNA, the CDR3 is TGTGCTAGTGGTTTGGTATGCAGGGATAACTCCTATAATTCACCCCTCCACTTT. Residues: CASGLVCRDNSYNSPLHF.